Listed here are 21 T cell receptor beta chains from one sample, sequenced in a study of shared clonotypes between healthy human individuals. The method was immunoSEQ multiplex PCR; TCRdb's version includes in-frame clones alone and lacks a portion of them. The table shows some 1.4 million clones, with around 97% occurring only once. The source material was naive CD4+ T cells sorted from blood. The sample's subset: CD45RA+ positively selected. The receptors originated from a man aged 30-40 years in good health.

The chain carries TRBV6-5 and TRBJ2-7; D perhaps matches TRBD2 (6 bases). V gave up 6 bases and J gave up 3 bases, with 12 bases separating them. The CDR3 spans 13 residues. Germline CDR1 and CDR2: MNHEY and SVGAGI. CDR3 nucleotide sequence: TGTGCCAGCAGCGCCCACGGGGGCTACGAGCAGTACTTC. Translating gives CASSAHGGYEQYF.

The chain joins TRBV27 to TRBJ2-7; TRBD2 might be the D (5 bases). V was trimmed by 2 bases and J by 4 bases, leaving 15 bases between them. CDR3 length: 15 amino acids. Germline V gene lookup returns CDR1 MNHEY and CDR2 SMNVEV (reference sequence). The DNA of the CDR3 is TGTGCCAGCAGTTTAGTAGCGACTGGGGTTTACGAGCAGTACTTC. It is translated as CASSLVATGVYEQYF.

This sequence joins TRBV9 and TRBJ1-1; a possible D gene is TRBD1 (6 bases). Germline loops: CDR1 SGDLS, CDR2 YYNGEE. This CDR3 has 14 amino acids. The V end was cut by 3 bases, the J end by 3 bases, with 12 bases between. The CDR3 bases are TGTGCCAGCAGCGAAACAGGGCGGGACACTGAAGCTTTCTTT. This gives the protein CASSETGRDTEAFF.

The V call is TRBV6-6, the J call TRBJ2-7; TRBD1 aligns across 7 bases. The CDR3 has 12 residues. Germline trimming cut 8 bases from V and 5 bases from J; bases unmatched to any gene: 6. The V gene's germline CDR1 is MNHNY and CDR2 SVGAGI (reference sequence). The CDR3 region has the DNA TGTGCCAGCCGACAGGGTAGCGACGAGCAGTACTTC. Its translation is CASRQGSDEQYF.

This chain connects TRBV7-9 to TRBJ2-3; 9 bases match TRBD1. Trimming removed 5 bases from V and 1 base from J; junction bases left unmatched: 10. Germline assignment: CDR1 SEHNR and CDR2 FQNEAQ (reference sequence). The CDR3 runs to 17 residues. In DNA form, the CDR3 reads TGTGCCAGCAGCCGCCAGACGGGACAGGGTGGCACAGATACGCAGTATTTT. Protein sequence: CASSRQTGQGGTDTQYF.

The V gene is TRBV7-6, the J gene TRBJ1-4; D gene ambiguous. CDR1 and CDR2 from the germline V gene are SGHVS and FNYEAQ. The CDR3 is made up of 16 amino acids. V lost 3 bases, J lost 5 bases, and 16 bases lay in between. The CDR3, as DNA: TGTGCCAGCAGCTTCGGGCACAGAGAACTAAATGAAAAACTGTTTTTT. Its translation: CASSFGHRELNEKLFF. The entire variable domain, with the rest obtained from reference TRBV7-6 and TRBJ1-4, is as follows: GAGVSQSPRYKVTKRGQDVALRCDPISGHVSLYWYRQALGQGPEFLTYFNYEAQQDKSGLPNDRFSAERPEGSISTLTIQRTEQRDSAMYRCASSFGHRELNEKLFFGSGTQLSVL.

The chain uses TRBV19 and TRBJ2-7; possible D gene TRBD1, 5 bases. Germline assignment: CDR1 LNHDA and CDR2 SQIVND (reference sequence). V gave up 2 bases and J gave up 3 bases, with 8 bases separating them. There are 13 residues in the CDR3. Here the CDR3 DNA reads TGTGCCAGTAGTATAAATCAGGGCTACGAGCAGTACTTC. This translates into CASSINQGYEQYF.

This rearrangement joins TRBV15 to TRBJ2-3, with D perhaps matching TRBD1 (6 bases). V dropped 1 base and J dropped 0 bases, with 17 bases sitting between them. The germline gives CDR1 LNHNV, CDR2 YYDKDF (reference sequence). The CDR3 has 18 amino acids. The CDR3 nucleotides read TGTGCCACCAGCAGAGGGGGGATACTCCAGGGGAGCACAGATACGCAGTATTTT. Its protein product is CATSRGGILQGSTDTQYF.

Here the CDR3 DNA reads TGTGCCAGCAGCTTTTTCGACGGAGCCTACGAGCAGTACTTC. Encoded protein: CASSFFDGAYEQYF. The chain couples TRBV7-9 to TRBJ2-7, with D unresolved. CDR1 and CDR2 (germline): SEHNR, FQNEAQ (reference sequence). Trimming removed 3 bases from V and 2 bases from J, with 11 bases in between. The CDR3 extends over 14 amino acids.

This rearrangement joins TRBV2 to TRBJ2-3; the match to TRBD2 covers 15 bases. Germline CDR1 reads SNHLY; CDR2 reads FYNNEI. The junction had 20 bases not matched to a gene; V was cut back by 6 bases and J by 1 base. This CDR3 has 22 amino acids. The CDR3 DNA follows: TGTGCCAGCAGGAAACCAACTCCGGGACTAGCGGGAGGCGGGGGGGGCACAGATACGCAGTATTTT. It yields the protein CASRKPTPGLAGGGGGTDTQYF.

The rearrangement joins TRBV5-4 to TRBJ1-4; 10 positions match TRBD1. Germline V gives CDR1 SGHNT, CDR2 YYREEE (reference sequence). V was clipped by 3 bases and J by 7 bases; unmatched bases: 6. The CDR3 has 15 amino acids. The chain's CDR3 is CASSSTTGGIEKLFF. In DNA form, the CDR3 reads TGTGCCAGCAGCTCGACGACAGGGGGCATTGAAAAACTGTTTTTT.

This chain joins TRBV9 and TRBJ2-7, with D possibly called TRBD1 or TRBD2 (5 bases each). V dropped 3 bases and J dropped 5 bases, with 21 bases sitting between them. The CDR3 covers 16 residues. Germline V gives CDR1 SGDLS, CDR2 YYNGEE. The CDR3 here is CASSAGLQARGDEQYF. The CDR3 DNA reads TGTGCCAGCAGCGCGGGATTACAGGCAAGGGGCGACGAGCAGTACTTC.

The rearrangement joins TRBV18 to TRBJ2-3; 12 nucleotides line up with TRBD2. CDR1 is KGHSH, CDR2 LQKENI, per germline. V was pared by 3 bases and J by 4 bases, with 11 bases of the junction left unmatched. CDR3 length equals 18 residues. This CDR3 reads CASSPGGLAGGPADTQYF. The CDR3 coding sequence is TGTGCCAGCTCACCCGGAGGGCTAGCGGGAGGGCCAGCAGATACGCAGTATTTT.

Worth noting for this clone: Other DNA sequences within the sample encode an identical CDR3. The genes are TRBV5-1 and TRBJ2-1; 8 nucleotides line up with TRBD1. Germline V gene sequence: CDR1 SGHRS, CDR2 YFSETQ. There are 14 residues in the CDR3. V was pared by 1 base and J by 6 bases, with 3 bases of the junction left unmatched. CDR3 nucleotides: TGCGCCAGCAGCTTGCAGGGGGCATCCAATGAGCAGTTCTTC. Protein sequence: CASSLQGASNEQFF.

V and J are TRBV7-9 and TRBJ2-7; 8 nucleotides align to TRBD1. The CDR3 is 15 amino acids. J gave up 4 bases and V 5 bases, and 10 bases lay outside the gene matches. Germline assignment: CDR1 SEHNR and CDR2 FQNEAQ (reference sequence). In nucleotides, the CDR3 is TGTGCCAGCAGCCCTGAACCGGGACAGGCGTACGAGCAGTACTTC. The encoded protein is CASSPEPGQAYEQYF.

The table lists this clone with a few counts. The chain has TRBV21-1 and TRBJ1-2. TRBV21-1 is classified as a pseudogene. The CDR3 is 10 residues long. DNA of the CDR3: TGTGCCAGCGGACACTATGGCTACACCTTC. Residues: CASGHYGYTF.

The rearrangement uses TRBV9 and TRBJ2-3; D gene unclear. Germline V gives CDR1 SGDLS, CDR2 YYNGEE. With 2 bases removed from V and 2 bases from J, the gap between germline ends came to 6 bases. This CDR3 contains 13 residues. DNA of the CDR3: TGTGCCAGCAGCGTCCTAACCACAGATACGCAGTATTTT. Its protein product is CASSVLTTDTQYF.

The rearrangement uses TRBV29-1 and TRBJ1-5, with 10 nucleotides matching TRBD1. This CDR3 has 14 amino acids. Germline V CDR1 and CDR2: SQVTM, ANQGSEA. V was pared by 7 bases and J by 6 bases, with 9 bases of the junction left unmatched. The CDR3 sequence is CSGTGTGVRQPQHF. CDR3 nucleotide sequence: TGCAGCGGAACTGGGACAGGGGTTCGTCAGCCCCAGCATTTT.

V gene TRBV9 combines with J gene TRBJ1-2; 7 bases agree with TRBD1. The CDR3 has 14 amino acids. Germline assignment: CDR1 SGDLS and CDR2 YYNGEE. The trim removed 0 bases at V and 6 bases at J, leaving 5 bases unmatched. CDR3 sequence: CASSVAVTGNGYTF. CDR3 coding DNA: TGTGCCAGCAGCGTAGCTGTGACAGGGAATGGCTACACCTTC.

With regard to this clone: The sample has other DNA sequences that encode this CDR3 too. V gene TRBV10-1 combines with J gene TRBJ2-1, with 12 bases matching TRBD2. Trimming took 4 bases from V and 4 from J; bases not matched to a gene: 2. CDR3 length: 15 residues. CDR1 is WNHNN and CDR2 is SYGVQD in the germline V gene (reference sequence). CDR3 coding DNA: TGCGCCAGCAGTGCGACTAGCGGGAGTTACAATGAGCAGTTCTTC. It yields the protein CASSATSGSYNEQFF.

The rearrangement links TRBV5-1 to TRBJ1-2; 9 bases align to TRBD1. J lost 7 bases, V lost 0 bases, and 4 bases had no gene match. This CDR3 has 14 residues. Germline V gives CDR1 SGHRS, CDR2 YFSETQ. The DNA for the CDR3 is TGCGCCAGCAGCTTGGGGACAGGGGATGGTGGCTACACCTTC. Its translation: CASSLGTGDGGYTF.